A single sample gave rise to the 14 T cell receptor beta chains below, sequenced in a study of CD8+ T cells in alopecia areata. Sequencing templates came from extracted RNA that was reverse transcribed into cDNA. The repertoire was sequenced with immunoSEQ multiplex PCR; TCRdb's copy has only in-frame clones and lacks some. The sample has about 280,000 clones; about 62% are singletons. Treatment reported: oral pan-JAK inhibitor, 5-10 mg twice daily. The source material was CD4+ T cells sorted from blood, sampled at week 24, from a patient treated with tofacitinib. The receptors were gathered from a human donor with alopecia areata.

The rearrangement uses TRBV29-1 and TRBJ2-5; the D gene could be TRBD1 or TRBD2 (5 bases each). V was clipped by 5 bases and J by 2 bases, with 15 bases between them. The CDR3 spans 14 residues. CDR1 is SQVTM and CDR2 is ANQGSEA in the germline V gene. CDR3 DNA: TGCAGCGTTCACAACCGGGACGGGCAAGAGACCCAGTACTTC. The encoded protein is CSVHNRDGQETQYF.

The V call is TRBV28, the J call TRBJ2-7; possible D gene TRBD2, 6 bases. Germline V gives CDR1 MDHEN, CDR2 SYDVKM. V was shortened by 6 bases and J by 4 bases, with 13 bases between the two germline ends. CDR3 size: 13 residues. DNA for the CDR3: TGTGCCAGCAGGGGTGGAGGGCGTTACGAGCAGTACTTC. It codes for CASRGGGRYEQYF.

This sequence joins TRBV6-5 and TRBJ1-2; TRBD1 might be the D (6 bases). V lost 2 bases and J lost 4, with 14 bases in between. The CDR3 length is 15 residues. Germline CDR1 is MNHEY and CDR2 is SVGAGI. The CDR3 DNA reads TGTGCCAGCAGTTACGTAAGGGGAGGGGGCTATGGCTACACCTTC. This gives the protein CASSYVRGGGYGYTF.

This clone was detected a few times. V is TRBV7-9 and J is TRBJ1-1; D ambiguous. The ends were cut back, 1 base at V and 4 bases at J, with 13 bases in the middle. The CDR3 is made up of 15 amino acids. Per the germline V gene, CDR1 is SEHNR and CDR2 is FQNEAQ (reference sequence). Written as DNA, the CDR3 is TGTGCCAGCAGCTTAGTGGTCAGCAAAAGCACTGAAGCTTTCTTT. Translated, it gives CASSLVVSKSTEAFF.

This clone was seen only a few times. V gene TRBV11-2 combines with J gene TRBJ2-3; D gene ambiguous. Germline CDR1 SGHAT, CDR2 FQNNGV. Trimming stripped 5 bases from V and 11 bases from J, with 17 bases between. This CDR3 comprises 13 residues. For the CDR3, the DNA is TGTGCCAGCAGCCCGCTGATACTTGGTGGGCAGTATTTT. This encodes CASSPLILGGQYF.

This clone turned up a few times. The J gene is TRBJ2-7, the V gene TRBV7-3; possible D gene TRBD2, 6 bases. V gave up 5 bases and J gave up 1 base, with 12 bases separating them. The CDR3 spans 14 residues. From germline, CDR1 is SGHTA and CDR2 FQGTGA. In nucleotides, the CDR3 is TGTGCCAGCAGCCTCTTGGGGGGTTCCTACGAGCAGTACTTC. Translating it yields CASSLLGGSYEQYF.

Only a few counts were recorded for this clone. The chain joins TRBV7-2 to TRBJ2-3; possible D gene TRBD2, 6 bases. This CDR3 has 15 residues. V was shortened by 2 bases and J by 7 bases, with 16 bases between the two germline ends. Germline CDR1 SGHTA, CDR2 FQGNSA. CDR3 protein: CASSLTLPGDYTQYF. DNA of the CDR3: TGTGCCAGCAGCTTAACCCTCCCTGGGGACTATACGCAGTATTTT. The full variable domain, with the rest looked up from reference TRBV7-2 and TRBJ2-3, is GAGVSQSPSNKVTEKGKDVELRCDPISGHTALYWYRQSLGQGLEFLIYFQGNSAPDKSGLPSDRFSAERTGGSVSTLTIQRTQQEDSAVYLCASSLTLPGDYTQYFGPGTRLTVL.

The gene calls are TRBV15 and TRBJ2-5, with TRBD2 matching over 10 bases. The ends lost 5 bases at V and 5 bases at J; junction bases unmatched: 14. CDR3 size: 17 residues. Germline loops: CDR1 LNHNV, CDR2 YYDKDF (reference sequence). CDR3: CATSGTSGDDTGETQYF. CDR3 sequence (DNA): TGTGCCACCAGCGGAACTAGCGGGGATGATACAGGGGAGACCCAGTACTTC. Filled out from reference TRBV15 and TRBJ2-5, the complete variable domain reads DAMVIQNPRYQVTQFGKPVTLSCSQTLNHNVMYWYQQKSSQAPKLLFHYYDKDFNNEADTPDNFQSRRPNTSFCFLDIRSPGLGDTAMYLCATSGTSGDDTGETQYFGPGTRLLVL.

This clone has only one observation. The CDR3 sequence: CASSRTALEAFF. CDR3 bases: TGTGCCAGCAGTCGGACAGCCCTTGAAGCTTTCTTT. The chain couples TRBV2 to TRBJ1-1; TRBD1 is a possible D gene (6 bases). Germline CDR1 is SNHLY and CDR2 is FYNNEI. V dropped 5 bases and J dropped 7 bases, with 11 bases sitting between them. This CDR3 has 12 amino acids.

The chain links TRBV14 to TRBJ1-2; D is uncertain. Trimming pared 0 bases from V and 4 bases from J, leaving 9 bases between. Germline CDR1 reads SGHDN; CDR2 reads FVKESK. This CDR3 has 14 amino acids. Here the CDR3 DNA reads TGTGCCAGCAGCCAAGATGCGGGTTTCTATGGCTACACCTTC. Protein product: CASSQDAGFYGYTF.

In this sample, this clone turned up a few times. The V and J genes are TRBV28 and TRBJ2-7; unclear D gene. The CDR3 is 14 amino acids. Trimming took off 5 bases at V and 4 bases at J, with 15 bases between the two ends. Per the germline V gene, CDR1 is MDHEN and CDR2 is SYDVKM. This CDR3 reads CASSPLARWYEQYF. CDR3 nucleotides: TGTGCCAGCAGTCCCTTGGCAAGGTGGTACGAGCAGTACTTC. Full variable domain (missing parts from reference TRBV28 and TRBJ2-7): DVKVTQSSRYLVKRTGEKVFLECVQDMDHENMFWYRQDPGLGLRLIYFSYDVKMKEKGDIPEGYSVSREKKERFSLILESASTNQTSMYLCASSPLARWYEQYFGPGTRLTVT.

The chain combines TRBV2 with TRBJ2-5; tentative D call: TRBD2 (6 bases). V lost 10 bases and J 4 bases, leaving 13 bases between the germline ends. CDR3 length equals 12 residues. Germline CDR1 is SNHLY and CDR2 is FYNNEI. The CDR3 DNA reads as TGTGCCATCGAGAGCGGGTCAGAGACCCAGTACTTC. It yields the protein CAIESGSETQYF.

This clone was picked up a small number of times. The chain's CDR3 is CASSLGQGEAFF. CDR3 DNA sequence: TGTGCCAGCAGCTTAGGGCAGGGAGAAGCTTTCTTT. V and J are TRBV11-2 and TRBJ1-1, with D perhaps matching TRBD1 (5 bases). Trimming took 1 base from V and 8 from J, leaving 8 bases between them. CDR3 length equals 12 residues. Germline assignment: CDR1 SGHAT and CDR2 FQNNGV.

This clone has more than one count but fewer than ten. CDR3 coding DNA: TGCAGCGTTGCGGTGGGTAGGAACACTGAAGCTTTCTTT. This codes for CSVAVGRNTEAFF. The chain recombines TRBV29-1 with TRBJ1-1; D gene unclear. The CDR3 runs 13 residues. Trimming left V 4 bases short and J 1 base short, with 10 bases between. CDR1 SQVTM and CDR2 ANQGSEA come from the germline V gene.